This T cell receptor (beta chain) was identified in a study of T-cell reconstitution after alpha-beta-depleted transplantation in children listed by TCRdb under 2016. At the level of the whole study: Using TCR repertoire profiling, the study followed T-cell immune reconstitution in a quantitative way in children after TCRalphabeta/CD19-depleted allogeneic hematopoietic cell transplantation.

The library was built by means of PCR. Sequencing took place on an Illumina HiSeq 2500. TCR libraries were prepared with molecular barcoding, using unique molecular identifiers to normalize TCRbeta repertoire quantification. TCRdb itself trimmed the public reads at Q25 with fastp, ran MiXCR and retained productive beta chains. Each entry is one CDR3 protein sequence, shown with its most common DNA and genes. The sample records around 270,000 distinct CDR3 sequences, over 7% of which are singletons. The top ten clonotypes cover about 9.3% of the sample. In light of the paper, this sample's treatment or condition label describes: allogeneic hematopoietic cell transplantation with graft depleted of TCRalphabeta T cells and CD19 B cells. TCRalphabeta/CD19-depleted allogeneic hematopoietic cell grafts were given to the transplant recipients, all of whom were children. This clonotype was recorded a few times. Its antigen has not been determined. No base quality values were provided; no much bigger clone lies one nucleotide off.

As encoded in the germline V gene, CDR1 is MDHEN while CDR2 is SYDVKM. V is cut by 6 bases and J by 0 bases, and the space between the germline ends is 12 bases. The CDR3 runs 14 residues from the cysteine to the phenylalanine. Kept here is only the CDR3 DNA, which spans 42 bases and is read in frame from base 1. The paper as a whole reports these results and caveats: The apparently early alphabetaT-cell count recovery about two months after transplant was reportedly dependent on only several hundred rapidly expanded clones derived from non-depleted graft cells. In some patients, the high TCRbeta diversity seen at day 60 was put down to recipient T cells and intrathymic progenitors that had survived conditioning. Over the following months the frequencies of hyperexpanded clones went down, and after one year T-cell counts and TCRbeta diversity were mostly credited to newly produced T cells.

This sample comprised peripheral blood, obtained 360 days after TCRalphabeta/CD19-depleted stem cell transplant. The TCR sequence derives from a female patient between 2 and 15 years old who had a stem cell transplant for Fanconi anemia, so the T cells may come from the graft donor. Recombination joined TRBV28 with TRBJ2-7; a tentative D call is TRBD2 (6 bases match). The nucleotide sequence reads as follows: TGTGCCAGCAGGGAGGGTGATCTCTCCTACGAGCAGTACTTC. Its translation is CASREGDLSYEQYF. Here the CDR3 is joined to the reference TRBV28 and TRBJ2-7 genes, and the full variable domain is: DVKVTQSSRYLVKRTGEKVFLECVQDMDHENMFWYRQDPGLGLRLIYFSYDVKMKEKGDIPEGYSVSREKKERFSLILESASTNQTSMYLCASREGDLSYEQYFGPGTRLTVT.